The present T cell receptor beta chain was sequenced within a study of T cell responses to AZD1222 COVID-19 vaccine. Some clones are missing from TCRdb's copy, which holds only in-frame ones; the method was immunoSEQ multiplex PCR. The profile shows 150,000 or so clones, around 92% of them singletons. Germline V CDR1 and CDR2: MNHEY, SVGAGI. The CDR3 consists of 15 residues. The V segment lost 3 bases and the J segment 1 base; nucleotides outside the gene matches: 3. Pooling covered second doses at about 4 or about 12 weeks. The sequence derives from an adult who received the AZD1222 COVID-19 vaccine. Sequenced here: peripheral blood, sampled 28 days after the second AZD1222 dose. J is TRBJ2-7 and V is TRBV6-5, with TRBD1 identical over 10 bases. The CDR3: CASSYQDRGSYEQYF. The CDR3 DNA follows: TGTGCCAGCAGTTATCAGGACAGGGGGTCCTACGAGCAGTACTTC.